These T cell receptor beta chains were read from a single sample in a study of blood T cell repertoires in COVID-19. Repertoires were generated with immunoSEQ multiplex PCR, while TCRdb's copy carries only in-frame clones and drops some. The sample has 120,000 or so clones, 75% to 90% seen once. The specimen sequenced was peripheral blood. These receptors came from a man aged 40-49 years with acute or convalescent COVID-19. CDR3s leave out the opening cysteine and the closing phenylalanine or tryptophan. D genes are given only for firm matches.

d_call | j_call | v_call | cdr3_aa
- | TRBJ2-7 | TRBV6-2/TRBV6-3 | ASSYLGRQRPPYEQY
- | TRBJ2-7 | TRBV10-3 | AIGAGSYEQY
- | TRBJ1-2 | TRBV28 | ASSGAGGYT
- | TRBJ1-2 | TRBV18 | ASSPRDRNYGYT
- | TRBJ1-1 | TRBV18 | ASSLGGAANTEAF
TRBD2 | TRBJ2-3 | TRBV10-3 | AISAGTSGDTDTQY
TRBD1 | TRBJ2-7 | TRBV7-9 | ASSLVSQGAGEQY
- | TRBJ1-5 | TRBV7-2 | ASSLAGFSGNQPQH
TRBD2 | TRBJ2-1 | TRBV30 | AWTRLAGAYEQF
- | TRBJ1-2 | TRBV5-8 | ASSPGTSLIGGYT
TRBD1 | TRBJ2-1 | TRBV4-3 | ASSQDRGYEQF
- | TRBJ2-3 | TRBV21-1 | ASSKPGTSGKLNRADTQY
TRBD1 | TRBJ1-2 | TRBV29-1 | SDRTGAEYGYT
- | TRBJ1-1 | TRBV11-2 | ASSPRGGKGTEAF
TRBD1 | TRBJ2-7 | TRBV10-3 | AISETLAGGGEQY
TRBD1 | TRBJ2-1 | TRBV11-3 | ASSPGGNNEQF
TRBD1 | TRBJ1-2 | TRBV10-3 | AISRDSSTHGYT
TRBD1 | TRBJ2-2 | TRBV24-1 | ATRDRGNTGELF
- | TRBJ1-2 | TRBV9 | ASTKADRGGYT
- | TRBJ1-2 | TRBV12-3/TRBV12-4 | ASIPQGLYGYT
- | TRBJ1-1 | TRBV7-7 | ASSPYEAFTEAF
- | TRBJ2-2 | TRBV5-1 | ASSDGSGGELF
TRBD1 | TRBJ1-3 | TRBV2 | ASSERLGTGDGNTIY
- | TRBJ2-5 | TRBV3-1/TRBV3-2 | ASTPLRGQETQY
TRBD1 | TRBJ1-1 | TRBV3-1/TRBV3-2 | ASSQKDRGYTEAF
- | TRBJ1-1 | TRBV6-4 | ASKDSMNTEAF
TRBD1 | TRBJ1-6 | TRBV9 | ASSVGDRDNSPLH
TRBD2 | TRBJ2-6 | TRBV29-1 | SVVGGVSGANVLT